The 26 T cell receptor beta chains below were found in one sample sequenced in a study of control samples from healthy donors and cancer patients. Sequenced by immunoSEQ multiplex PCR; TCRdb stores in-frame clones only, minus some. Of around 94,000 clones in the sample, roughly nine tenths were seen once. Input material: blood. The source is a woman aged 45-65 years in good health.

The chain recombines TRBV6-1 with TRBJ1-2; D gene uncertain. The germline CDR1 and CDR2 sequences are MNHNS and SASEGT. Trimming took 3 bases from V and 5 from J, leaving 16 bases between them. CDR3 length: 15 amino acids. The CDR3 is CASSEVYSSGYGYTF. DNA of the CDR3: TGTGCCAGCAGTGAGGTATATAGTTCGGGATATGGCTACACCTTC.

The CDR3 reads CASSKGTAANYGYTF. The CDR3 nucleotides are TGTGCCAGCAGCAAGGGGACAGCAGCTAACTATGGCTACACCTTC. V usage is TRBV11-3 and J usage is TRBJ1-2, with 7 bases that match TRBD1. Germline loops: CDR1 SGHNT, CDR2 YENEEA. The CDR3 runs to 15 residues. The V segment lost 5 bases and the J segment 0 bases; nucleotides outside the gene matches: 6. The complete variable domain, with remaining parts taken from reference TRBV11-3 and TRBJ1-2, reads EAGVVQSPRYKIIEKKQPVAFWCNPISGHNTLYWYLQNLGQGPELLIRYENEEAVDDSQLPKDRFSAERLKGVDSTLKIQPAELGDSAVYLCASSKGTAANYGYTFGSGTRLTVV.

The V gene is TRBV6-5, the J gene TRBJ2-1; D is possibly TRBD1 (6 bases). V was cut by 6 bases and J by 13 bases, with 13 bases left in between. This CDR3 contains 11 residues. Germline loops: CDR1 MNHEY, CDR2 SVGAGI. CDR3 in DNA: TGTGCCAGCAGCATGACAGGTAGTCAGTTCTTC. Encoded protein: CASSMTGSQFF.

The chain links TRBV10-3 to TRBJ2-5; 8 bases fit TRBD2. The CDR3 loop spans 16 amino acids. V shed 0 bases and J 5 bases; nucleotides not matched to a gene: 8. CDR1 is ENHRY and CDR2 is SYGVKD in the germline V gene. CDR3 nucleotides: TGTGCCATCAGTGAGTCCCACCGGGGGGGCCCGGAGACCCAGTACTTC. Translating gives CAISESHRGGPETQYF.

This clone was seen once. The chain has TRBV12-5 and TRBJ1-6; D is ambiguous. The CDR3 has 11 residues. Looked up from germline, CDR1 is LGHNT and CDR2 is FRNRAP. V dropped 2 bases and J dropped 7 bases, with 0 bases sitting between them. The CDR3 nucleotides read TGTGCTAGTGGTTTGAATTCACCCCTCCACTTT. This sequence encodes CASGLNSPLHF.

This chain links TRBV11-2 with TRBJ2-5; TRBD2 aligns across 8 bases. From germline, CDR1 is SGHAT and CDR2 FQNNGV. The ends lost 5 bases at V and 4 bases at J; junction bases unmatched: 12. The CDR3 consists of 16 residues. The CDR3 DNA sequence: TGTGCCAGCAGCCTCGGGAGGGGGGGGGCAGGAGAGACCCAGTACTTC. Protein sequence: CASSLGRGGAGETQYF.

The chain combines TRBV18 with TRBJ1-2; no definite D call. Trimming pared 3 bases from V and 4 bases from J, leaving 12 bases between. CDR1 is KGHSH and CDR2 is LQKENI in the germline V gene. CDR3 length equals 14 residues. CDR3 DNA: TGTGCCAGCTCACCCTCTGGGGAGCTCTATGGCTACACCTTC. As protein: CASSPSGELYGYTF. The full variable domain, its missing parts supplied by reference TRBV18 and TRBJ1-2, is NAGVMQNPRHLVRRRGQEARLRCSPMKGHSHVYWYRQLPEEGLKFMVYLQKENIIDESGMPKERFSAEFPKEGPSILRIQQVVRGDSAAYFCASSPSGELYGYTFGSGTRLTVV.

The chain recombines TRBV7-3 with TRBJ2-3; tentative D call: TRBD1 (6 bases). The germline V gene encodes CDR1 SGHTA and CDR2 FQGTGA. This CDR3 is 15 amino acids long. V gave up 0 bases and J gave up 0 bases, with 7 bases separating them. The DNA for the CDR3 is TGTGCCAGCAGCTTAACGGGGGCTAGCACAGATACGCAGTATTTT. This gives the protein CASSLTGASTDTQYF.

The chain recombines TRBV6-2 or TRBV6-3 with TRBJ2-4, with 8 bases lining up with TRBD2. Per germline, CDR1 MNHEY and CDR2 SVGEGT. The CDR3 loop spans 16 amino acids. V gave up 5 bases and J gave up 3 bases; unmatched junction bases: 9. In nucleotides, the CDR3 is TGTGCCAGCAGTGACACTAGCGCGGGGGGCAAAAACATTCAGTACTTC. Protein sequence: CASSDTSAGGKNIQYF.

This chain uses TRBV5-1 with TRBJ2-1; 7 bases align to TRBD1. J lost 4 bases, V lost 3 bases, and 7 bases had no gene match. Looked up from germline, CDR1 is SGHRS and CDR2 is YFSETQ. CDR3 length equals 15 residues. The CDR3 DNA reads TGCGCCAGCAGCTATGGACAGGAGCGATACAATGAGCAGTTCTTC. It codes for CASSYGQERYNEQFF. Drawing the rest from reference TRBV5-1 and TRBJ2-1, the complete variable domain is KAGVTQTPRYLIKTRGQQVTLSCSPISGHRSVSWYQQTPGQGLQFLFEYFSETQRNKGNFPGRFSGRQFSNSRSEMNVSTLELGDSALYLCASSYGQERYNEQFFGPGTRLTVL.

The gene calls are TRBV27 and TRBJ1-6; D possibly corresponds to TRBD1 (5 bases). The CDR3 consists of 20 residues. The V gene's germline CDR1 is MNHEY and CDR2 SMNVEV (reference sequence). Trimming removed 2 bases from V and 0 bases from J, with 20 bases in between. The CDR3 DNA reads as TGTGCCAGCAGTTTACAGCCCGGGACTGACATAAGCTCCTATAATTCACCCCTCCACTTT. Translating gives CASSLQPGTDISSYNSPLHF.

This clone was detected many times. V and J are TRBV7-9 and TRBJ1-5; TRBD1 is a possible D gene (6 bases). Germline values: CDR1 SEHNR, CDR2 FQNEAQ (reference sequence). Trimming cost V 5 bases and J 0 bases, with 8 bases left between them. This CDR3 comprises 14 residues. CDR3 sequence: CASSRDISNQPQHF. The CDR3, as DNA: TGTGCCAGCAGCAGGGACATTAGCAATCAGCCCCAGCATTTT.

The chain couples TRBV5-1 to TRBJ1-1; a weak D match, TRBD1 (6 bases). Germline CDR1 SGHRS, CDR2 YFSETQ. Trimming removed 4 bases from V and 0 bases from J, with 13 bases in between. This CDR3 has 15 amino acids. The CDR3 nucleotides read TGCGCCAGCAGCACCGGGGGACACCTGAACACTGAAGCTTTCTTT. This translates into CASSTGGHLNTEAFF.

The CDR3 DNA reads as TGTGCCAGTAGGGATTATGGCTACACCTTC. Translation: CASRDYGYTF. V and J are TRBV19 and TRBJ1-2; D remains unclear. This CDR3 is 10 amino acids long. The V and J ends lost 6 bases and 5 bases respectively, with 4 bases between them. Germline CDR1 LNHDA, CDR2 SQIVND (reference sequence).

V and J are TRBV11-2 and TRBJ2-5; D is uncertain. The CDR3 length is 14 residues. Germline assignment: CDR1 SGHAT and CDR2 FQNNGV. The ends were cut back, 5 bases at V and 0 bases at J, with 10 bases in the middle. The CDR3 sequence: CASSRPAYQETQYF. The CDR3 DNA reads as TGTGCCAGCAGCCGGCCGGCCTACCAAGAGACCCAGTACTTC.

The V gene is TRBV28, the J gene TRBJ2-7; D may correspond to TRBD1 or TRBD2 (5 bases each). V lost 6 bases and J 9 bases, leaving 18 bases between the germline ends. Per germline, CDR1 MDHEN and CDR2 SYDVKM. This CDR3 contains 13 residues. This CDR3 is CASRDGTDGVQYF. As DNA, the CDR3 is TGTGCCAGCAGAGACGGGACGGACGGGGTGCAGTACTTC.

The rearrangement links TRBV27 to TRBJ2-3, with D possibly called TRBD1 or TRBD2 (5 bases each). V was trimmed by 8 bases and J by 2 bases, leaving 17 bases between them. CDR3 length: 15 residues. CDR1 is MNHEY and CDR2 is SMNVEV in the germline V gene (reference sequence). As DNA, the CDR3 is TGTGCCAGCGCCTTAGCGAGGGGCCACACAGATACGCAGTATTTT. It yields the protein CASALARGHTDTQYF.

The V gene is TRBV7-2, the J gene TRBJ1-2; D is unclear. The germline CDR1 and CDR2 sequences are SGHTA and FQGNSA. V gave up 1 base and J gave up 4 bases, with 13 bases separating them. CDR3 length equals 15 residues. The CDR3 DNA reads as TGTGCCAGCAGCTTAGTCGCGGAGGAGGTCTATGGCTACACCTTC. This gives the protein CASSLVAEEVYGYTF.

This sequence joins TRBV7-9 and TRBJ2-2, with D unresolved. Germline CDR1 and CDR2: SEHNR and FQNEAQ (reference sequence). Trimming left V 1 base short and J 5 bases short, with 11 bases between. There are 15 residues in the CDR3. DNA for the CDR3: TGTGCCAGCAGCTTAGGCTCCGCGGAAACCGGGGAGCTGTTTTTT. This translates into CASSLGSAETGELFF.

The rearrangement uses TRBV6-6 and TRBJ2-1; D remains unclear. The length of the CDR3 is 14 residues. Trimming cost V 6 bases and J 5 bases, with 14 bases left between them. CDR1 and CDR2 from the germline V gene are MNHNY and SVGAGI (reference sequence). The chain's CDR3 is CASRPGVQNNEQFF. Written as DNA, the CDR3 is TGTGCCAGCAGGCCCGGTGTACAGAACAATGAGCAGTTCTTC.

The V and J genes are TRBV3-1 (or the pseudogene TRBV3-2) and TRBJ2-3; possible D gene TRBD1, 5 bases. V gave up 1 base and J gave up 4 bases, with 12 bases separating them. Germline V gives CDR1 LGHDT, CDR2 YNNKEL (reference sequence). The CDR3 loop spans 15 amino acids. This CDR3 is CASSQGRVHADTQYF. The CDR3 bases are TGTGCCAGCAGCCAAGGCAGGGTGCATGCAGATACGCAGTATTTT.

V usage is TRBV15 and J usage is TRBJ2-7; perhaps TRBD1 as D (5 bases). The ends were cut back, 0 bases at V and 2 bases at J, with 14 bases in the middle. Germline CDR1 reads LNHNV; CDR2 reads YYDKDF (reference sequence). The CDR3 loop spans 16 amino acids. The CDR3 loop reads CATSRDPNRQAYEQYF. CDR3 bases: TGTGCCACCAGCAGAGATCCGAACAGGCAAGCCTACGAGCAGTACTTC.

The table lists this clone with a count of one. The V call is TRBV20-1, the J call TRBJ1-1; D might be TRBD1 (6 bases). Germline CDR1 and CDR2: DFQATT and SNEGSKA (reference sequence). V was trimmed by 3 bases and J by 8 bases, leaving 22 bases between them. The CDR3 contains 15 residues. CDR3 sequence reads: CSASSLSTGRSEAFF. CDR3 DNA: TGCAGTGCTAGTTCGTTGAGTACAGGGAGGTCCGAAGCTTTCTTT.

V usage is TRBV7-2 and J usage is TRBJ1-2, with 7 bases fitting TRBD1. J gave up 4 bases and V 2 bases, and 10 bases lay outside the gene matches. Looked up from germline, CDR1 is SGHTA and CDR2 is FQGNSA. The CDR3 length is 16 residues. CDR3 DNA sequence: TGTGCCAGCAGCTTATCTTATCCGCCAGGGGGCTATGGCTACACCTTC. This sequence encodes CASSLSYPPGGYGYTF. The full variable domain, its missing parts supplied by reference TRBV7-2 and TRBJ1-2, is GAGVSQSPSNKVTEKGKDVELRCDPISGHTALYWYRQSLGQGLEFLIYFQGNSAPDKSGLPSDRFSAERTGGSVSTLTIQRTQQEDSAVYLCASSLSYPPGGYGYTFGSGTRLTVV.

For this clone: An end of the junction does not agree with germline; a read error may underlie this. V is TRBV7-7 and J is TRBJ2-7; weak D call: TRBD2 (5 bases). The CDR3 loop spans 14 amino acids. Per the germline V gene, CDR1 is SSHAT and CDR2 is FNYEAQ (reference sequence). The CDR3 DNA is TGTGCTAGCAGCTTAGCAGGACTTAGCCACGAGCAGTACTTC. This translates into CASSLAGLSHEQYF.

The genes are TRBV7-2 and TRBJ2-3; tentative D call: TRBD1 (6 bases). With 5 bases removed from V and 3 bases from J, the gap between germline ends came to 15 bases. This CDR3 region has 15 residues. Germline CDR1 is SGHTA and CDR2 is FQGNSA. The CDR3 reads CASSRQASGTDTQYF. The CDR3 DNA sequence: TGTGCCAGCAGCAGACAGGCCTCGGGGACAGATACGCAGTATTTT.